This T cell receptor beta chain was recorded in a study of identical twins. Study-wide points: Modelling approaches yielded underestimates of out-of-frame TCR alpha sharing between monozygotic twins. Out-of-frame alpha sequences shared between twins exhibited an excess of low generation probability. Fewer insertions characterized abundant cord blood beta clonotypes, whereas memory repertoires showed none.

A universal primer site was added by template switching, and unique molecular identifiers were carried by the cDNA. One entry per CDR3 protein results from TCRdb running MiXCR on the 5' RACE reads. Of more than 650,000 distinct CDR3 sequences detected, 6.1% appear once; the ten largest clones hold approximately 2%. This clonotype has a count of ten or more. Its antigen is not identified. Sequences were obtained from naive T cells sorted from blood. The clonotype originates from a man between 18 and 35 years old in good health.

CDR3 in amino acids: CASSYSNGQPQHF. The CDR3 DNA reads as TGTGCCAGCAGTTACTCGAACGGGCAGCCCCAGCATTTT. The rearrangement links TRBV6-5 to TRBJ1-5; D not resolved. CDR3 size: 13 residues. Germline lookup yields CDR1 MNHEY and CDR2 SVGAGI. V lost 0 bases, J lost 7 bases, and 7 bases lay in between.